The next 23 T cell receptor beta chains were all read from a single sample in a study of cytomegalovirus exposure and HLA in healthy donors. Primers included in the PCR were 60 Vbeta and 13 Jbeta primers. Profiling relied on immunoSEQ multiplex PCR, and the TCRdb table lists in-frame clones only, not all of them. The data hold about 210,000 clones, with around 79% observed a single time. Sample: PBMCs. The receptor set was obtained from a male donor in good health and CMV-seronegative.

The V and J genes are TRBV7-3 and TRBJ1-1; 7 positions agree with TRBD1. V was pared by 5 bases and J by 0 bases, with 6 bases of the junction left unmatched. Germline CDR1 is SGHTA and CDR2 is FQGTGA. The CDR3 has 15 amino acids. The CDR3 loop reads CASSQTGTVNTEAFF. The CDR3, as DNA: TGTGCCAGCAGCCAGACCGGGACAGTGAACACTGAAGCTTTCTTT.

The chain has TRBV6-1 and TRBJ1-1, with TRBD1 as a possible D gene (6 bases). Germline values: CDR1 MNHNS, CDR2 SASEGT. V was shortened by 3 bases and J by 6 bases, with 11 bases between the two germline ends. This CDR3 is built from 13 residues. The CDR3 nucleotides are TGTGCCAGCAGTGATCGGGGGGCCGCTGAAGCTTTCTTT. It translates to CASSDRGAAEAFF.

This clone has just one count. This chain's CDR3 is CASSLTLVTTGQPQHF. CDR3 DNA: TGTGCCAGCAGCTTAACTCTGGTAACCACAGGTCAGCCCCAGCATTTT. The rearrangement joins TRBV7-8 to TRBJ1-5; possibly TRBD1 for D (5 bases). The ends were cut back, 2 bases at V and 6 bases at J, with 17 bases in the middle. Germline lookup yields CDR1 SGHVS and CDR2 FQNEAQ. This CDR3 has 16 residues.

The V and J genes are TRBV7-3 and TRBJ2-2, with D perhaps matching TRBD2 (5 bases). The CDR3 has 16 residues. Between the trimmed V and J ends, which lost 4 bases and 8 bases, there was a span of 20 bases. Germline-derived CDR1 and CDR2 are SGHTA and FQGTGA. CDR3 nucleotide sequence: TGTGCCAGCAGCTCTAACCAACCCCGGATAGCGGGGGAGCTGTTTTTT. This gives the protein CASSSNQPRIAGELFF.

V is TRBV6-1 and J is TRBJ2-5, with TRBD2 as a possible D gene (5 bases). Deletions cut 8 bases from V and 5 bases from J, with 21 bases between. The V gene's germline CDR1 is MNHNS and CDR2 SASEGT. The CDR3 has 15 residues. CDR3 bases: TGTGCCAGCTCTCCTGGCCCGGGGATTGGGGAGACCCAGTACTTC. Translating it yields CASSPGPGIGETQYF.

This clone came up once. This sequence joins TRBV9 and TRBJ1-3; D ambiguous. This CDR3 contains 14 residues. Germline CDR1 SGDLS, CDR2 YYNGEE. The V end lost 0 bases, the J end lost 3 bases, and 7 bases lay between the germline ends. The CDR3 sequence is CASSVARSGNTIYF. CDR3 DNA: TGTGCCAGCAGCGTAGCGCGAAGTGGAAACACCATATATTTT.

V gene TRBV5-6 combines with J gene TRBJ1-2; 9 bases are shared with TRBD1. Germline loops: CDR1 SGHDT, CDR2 YYEEEE. V trimming: 1 base; J trimming: 2 bases; junction bases outside the gene matches: 9. The CDR3 sequence is 17 residues long. CDR3 sequence reads: CASSLYWAGQGNYGYTF. CDR3 in DNA: TGTGCCAGCAGCTTGTACTGGGCGGGACAGGGAAACTATGGCTACACCTTC.

The chain is built from TRBV5-6 and TRBJ2-3; D possibly corresponds to TRBD2 (5 bases). Germline V gives CDR1 SGHDT, CDR2 YYEEEE. Trimming cost V 4 bases and J 0 bases, with 12 bases left between them. The CDR3 contains 15 residues. The CDR3, as DNA: TGTGCCAGCAGCAAGGACTTCTCTAGCACAGATACGCAGTATTTT. Translated, it gives CASSKDFSSTDTQYF.

This sequence joins TRBV7-9 and TRBJ2-5, with 9 positions matching TRBD1. V was clipped by 1 base and J by 1 base; unmatched bases: 1. Germline lookup yields CDR1 SEHNR and CDR2 FQNEAQ (reference sequence). This CDR3 comprises 15 residues. The CDR3 nucleotides read TGTGCCAGCAGCTTAGGGACAGGGGTCCAAGAGACCCAGTACTTC. Translation gives CASSLGTGVQETQYF. Variable domain in full (rest from reference TRBV7-9 and TRBJ2-5): DTGVSQNPRHKITKRGQNVTFRCDPISEHNRLYWYRQTLGQGPEFLTYFQNEAQLEKSRLLSDRFSAERPKGSFSTLEIQRTEQGDSAMYLCASSLGTGVQETQYFGPGTRLLVL.

This chain connects TRBV9 to TRBJ2-2; a possible D gene is TRBD1 (6 bases). The CDR3 runs 16 residues. Germline values: CDR1 SGDLS, CDR2 YYNGEE. V was trimmed by 3 bases and J by 1 base, leaving 13 bases between them. CDR3 sequence reads: CASSALTGRNTGELFF. The DNA for the CDR3 is TGTGCCAGCAGCGCCCTGACAGGCAGGAACACCGGGGAGCTGTTTTTT.

Worth noting for this clone: An end of the junction does not agree with germline; a read error may underlie this. This specimen includes other DNA sequences encoding the same CDR3. The CDR3 sequence: CASSLNRGGNQPQHF. The CDR3, as DNA: TGTGCCAGCAGCTTAAACAGGGGGGGCAATCAGCCCCAACATTTT. The V and J genes are TRBV7-8 and TRBJ1-5, with 8 positions matching TRBD1. CDR1 and CDR2 (germline): SGHVS, FQNEAQ. The length of the CDR3 is 15 residues.

The rearrangement uses TRBV30 and TRBJ2-7; D may be TRBD2 (5 bases). With 5 bases removed from V and 10 bases from J, the gap between germline ends came to 18 bases. The CDR3 spans 12 residues. Germline V gene sequence: CDR1 GTSNPN, CDR2 SVGIG (reference sequence). DNA for the CDR3: TGTGCCTGGGGAGCGGACTCCGGTCATCAGTACTTC. Protein product: CAWGADSGHQYF.

This chain joins TRBV7-9 and TRBJ2-7; perhaps TRBD1 as D (5 bases). Trimming shortened V by 6 bases and J by 1 base, and 16 bases separated the two germline ends. The CDR3 contains 15 residues. CDR1 is SEHNR, CDR2 FQNEAQ, per germline (reference sequence). The CDR3 region has the DNA TGTGCCAGCAGTTCCCCCGTAGGGGTTTCCTACGAGCAGTACTTC. The encoded protein is CASSSPVGVSYEQYF.

The V and J genes are TRBV19 and TRBJ1-1; 10 nucleotides line up with TRBD1. The CDR3 is made up of 15 amino acids. The V gene end was trimmed by 3 bases and the J gene end by 0 bases; junction bases not matched to a gene: 1. CDR1 is LNHDA, CDR2 SQIVND, per germline (reference sequence). The CDR3 sequence is CASSIGQGVNTEAFF. CDR3 nucleotides: TGTGCCAGTAGTATCGGACAGGGGGTGAACACTGAAGCTTTCTTT.

This clone was recorded once. This chain uses TRBV19 with TRBJ2-1; TRBD2 agrees at 9 bases. With 1 base clipped from V and 7 bases from J, the junction kept 5 bases outside the gene matches. This CDR3 is 15 amino acids long. The germline gives CDR1 LNHDA, CDR2 SQIVND (reference sequence). For the CDR3, the DNA is TGTGCCAGTAGTATAGTAGCGGGAGTGGTGAATGAGCAGTTCTTC. It codes for CASSIVAGVVNEQFF.

This clone was recorded a few times. This CDR3 reads CASSVGTGSTDTQYF. The CDR3 coding sequence is TGTGCCAGCAGCGTAGGGACAGGTTCTACAGATACGCAGTATTTT. The rearrangement joins TRBV9 to TRBJ2-3, with 7 bases matching TRBD1. J lost 3 bases, V lost 0 bases, and 4 bases had no gene match. The CDR3 is 15 residues long. Germline CDR1 reads SGDLS; CDR2 reads YYNGEE.

The chain combines TRBV30 with TRBJ1-1, with TRBD1 identical over 7 bases. This CDR3 has 13 residues. From germline, CDR1 is GTSNPN and CDR2 SVGIG (reference sequence). Trimming took 2 bases from V and 10 from J; bases not matched to a gene: 10. The CDR3 DNA follows: TGTGCCTGGAGTCCCGACAGGGCAGCCGGAGCTTTCTTT. This sequence encodes CAWSPDRAAGAFF.

The V call is TRBV5-1, the J call TRBJ2-1, with 8 bases matching TRBD2. Germline V lookup: CDR1 SGHRS, CDR2 YFSETQ. With 0 bases clipped from V and 7 bases from J, the junction kept 6 bases outside the gene matches. This CDR3 has 15 amino acids. The CDR3 DNA reads as TGCGCCAGCAGCTTGGGTAGCGGGATGGCAAATGAGCAGTTCTTC. It codes for CASSLGSGMANEQFF.

This clone was seen once. V gene TRBV4-1 combines with J gene TRBJ2-1, with D perhaps TRBD1 (5 bases). Germline CDR1 is MGHRA and CDR2 is YSYEKL. This CDR3 contains 13 residues. Between the trimmed V and J ends, which lost 0 bases and 12 bases, there was a span of 12 bases. This CDR3 reads CASSQDIGRGQFF. The CDR3 DNA reads TGCGCCAGCAGCCAAGATATCGGAAGGGGGCAGTTCTTC.

V gene TRBV5-1 combines with J gene TRBJ1-4, with a possible D match to TRBD1 (5 bases). This CDR3 comprises 17 residues. Germline values: CDR1 SGHRS, CDR2 YFSETQ. Trimming took off 4 bases at V and 5 bases at J, with 21 bases between the two ends. In nucleotides, the CDR3 is TGCGCCAGCAGCCGAGGCGGAATAGTGACAGTGAATGAAAAACTGTTTTTT. Protein product: CASSRGGIVTVNEKLFF.

In its sample, this clone was seen a few times. The junction does not match germline at one end; this may be a read error. The chain has TRBV7-7 and TRBJ2-2, with 11 bases aligning to TRBD2. The CDR3 is 16 residues long. Germline-derived CDR1 and CDR2 are SSHAT and FNYEAQ (reference sequence). CDR3 nucleotides: TGTGCTAGCAGCCCCATAGCGGGAGGGCCAACCGGGGAGCTGTTTTTT. Protein sequence: CASSPIAGGPTGELFF.

The chain uses TRBV6-6 and TRBJ2-1, with a possible D match to TRBD2 (6 bases). Trimming pared 5 bases from V and 8 bases from J, leaving 7 bases between. The CDR3 contains 11 residues. In germline, CDR1 is MNHNY, CDR2 SVGAGI (reference sequence). The DNA for the CDR3 is TGTGCCAGCAGTGGCGGGGATGAGCAGTTCTTC. Protein sequence: CASSGGDEQFF.

The chain recombines TRBV19 with TRBJ2-5, with 7 bases aligning to TRBD1. The CDR3 is 19 amino acids. The germline CDR1 and CDR2 sequences are LNHDA and SQIVND (reference sequence). V trimming: 8 bases; J trimming: 7 bases; junction bases outside the gene matches: 28. This chain's CDR3 is CASADGQAIREGYNWTQYF. Here the CDR3 DNA reads TGTGCCAGTGCAGACGGACAGGCGATACGCGAAGGTTACAACTGGACCCAGTACTTC.